Below, one T cell receptor beta chain is given with its context. What this receptor recognizes is not known. It has no much larger one-base neighbor in the sample; base qualities were not kept. From the cysteine through the phenylalanine, the CDR3 covers 14 amino acids. The retained sequence is limited to the CDR3, 42 bases, with the frame set at the first base. The CDR1 and CDR2 encoded by the germline V gene are MDHEN and SYDVKM. Between the V and J ends, shortened by 3 bases and 6 bases respectively, the junction contains 14 bases. TCR CDR3 regions were amplified from genomic DNA by multiplex PCR using the deep immunoSEQ assay. For each cell subset, the extracted genomic DNA was distributed evenly across all wells of several immunoSEQ 96-well plates, and each plate served as one replicate. For sorted subsets, each replicate PCR was loaded with 150 to 250 ng genomic DNA, equivalent to 25,000 to 35,000 T cell genomes. Purified libraries were measured with a Qubit 3.0 fluorometer, size-checked on a Bioanalyzer 2100, and measured again with the KAPA Library Quantification kit. Every immunoSEQ 96-well plate was sequenced on a separate single-read 150-cycle Illumina NextSeq 550 flow cell. The paper's processing steps were these. Because the immunoSEQ output held only junctional sequences and lacked quality scores, the filtering could not match the filtering applied to full-length reads. Sequences were annotated with PyIR, a Python wrapper for IgBLAST v1.9, using IMGT germline references to assign V/J genes and CDR3. Reads were removed for weak V/J assignments (E-value above 1e-6), missing CDR3, stop codons, out-of-frame junctions, or ambiguous translated residues. A V3J clonotype was defined by an identical inferred V gene, J gene, and CDR3 amino acid sequence. Percentage overlap between repertoires was calculated by dividing the number of shared unique clonotypes by the size of the smaller repertoire. Three approaches were used to assess repertoire richness: RTK rarefaction, the Chao1 estimator, and Recon v2.1 estimates of unobserved clonotypes. OLGA was used to compute generation probabilities for all TCRbeta clonotypes that the gDNA method yielded from several donors. The clones in this table, taken by TCRdb from immuneACCESS, are in-frame only. Not every clone is retained; where verified, under half of the shortfall comes from an unresolved V gene, and the cause of the rest is unknown. For V, J and clone size, that table is used; D and trimming come from the DNA. Across this sample there are roughly 2,000,000 clones, with 80% to 95% seen only once. The ten largest make up more than 1.5% of the sample.

The record originates from a study of shared clonotypes between healthy human individuals (TCRdb year 2020). Background for the entire study: A couple of women and three men aged 18 to 49 years were included in the cohort. To increase sequencing depth and limit assay-specific biases, different laboratories used diverse techniques to prepare libraries and sequence TCR repertoires. Blood TCR repertoires of five healthy adults were deeply sequenced to estimate repertoire size and the extent of clonotype sharing between individuals. Each donor's leukapheresis produced roughly between roughly 0.85 and 10 billion PBMCs. For each donor, three plates each were used for CD4 naive and CD4 memory, two plates were used for CD8 naive, and one plate was used for CD8 memory.

What the authors observed across the whole study: About 5% of naive CD4, around 4% of naive CD8, approximately 2% of memory CD4, and less than 0.45% of memory CD8 clonotypes were shared across several donors. Pairwise subsampling indicated that sequencing depth was expected to affect the degree of clonotype sharing among donors. Sampling was restricted to blood, and TCR repertoires in tissues likely differ from the TCR repertoires found in blood. Incomplete sequencing was indicated by rarefaction of sorted-subset datasets, despite the large sequencing depth. Clonotypes shared by all four sorted-subset donors showed higher generation probabilities than non-shared clonotypes. Naive subsets generally had larger estimated clonotype richness than memory subsets. Because the study included a small number of donors, the genetic and exposure-history diversity represented was limited.

CD8 naive samples were obtained by positive selection for CCR7 among CD45RO-negative cells, yielding a CD45RA+CCR7+ population from which TemRA cells were excluded. Healthy HIV-negative adults with no recently reported acute infections or vaccinations were included as donors. Every donor was a Caucasian adult residing in Nashville, Tennessee, USA. Blood was collected by leukapheresis, and PBMCs were isolated by Ficoll-Histopaque density gradient centrifugation and then cryopreserved in liquid nitrogen vapor phase. Analytical flow cytometry was used to check the purity and quantity of each magnetically sorted T cell population. Genomic DNA was isolated from each sorted fraction and quantified by UV absorbance on a Nanodrop 2000c.

The receptor chain draws on TRBV28 and TRBJ1-2; TRBD1 might be the D gene, on 5 matching bases. The source of this sequence is a man aged 18 to 30 in good health. Some clones in this sample may be carry-over from other donors' samples. The specimen sequenced was naive CD8+ T cells from PBMCs. The sample's cell subset or site, from its label and the paper: CD45RA+CCR7+. The nucleotides read TGTGCCAGCAGTTTTTCCACCAGGGAAGATGGCTACACCTTC. Protein translation: CASSFSTREDGYTF.